This TCR beta chain stems from a study of CXCR3-negative and CXCR3-positive naive CD8 T cells. Study observations and caveats: Comparison of naive CXCR3-negative and CXCR3-positive cells revealed similar TRBV-TRBJ usage, while memory cells differed. Naive subsets showed comparable surface CD5, and TCR interaction strength was also inferred from TRB CDR3 physicochemistry. Higher TRB CDR3 hydrophobicity marked CXCR3-positive naive cells relative to CXCR3-negative naive cells.

A remark on this clonotype: Its antigen is not known.

CDR1 and CDR2 from the germline V gene are MNHEY and SVGAGI. The CDR3 runs to 15 residues. 5' RACE with UMI labels generated the TRB cDNA libraries. TCRdb reanalyzed the 5' RACE reads and collapses them to one entry per CDR3 protein, without DNA. The sample has some 150,000 distinct CDR3 sequences. Naive CD8+ T lymphocytes were specified as CD45RO-CCR7+CD27+CD95-. This chain uses TRBV6-5 with TRBJ2-1. This clonotype originated in a human donor in good health. Some clones in this sample may be carry-over from other donors' samples. The sequenced sample consisted of naive CXCR3+ CD8+ T cells from blood. The subset denotes: CD45RO-CCR7+CD27+CD95- naive CD8+ T cells expressing CXCR3 (TNR3+). CDR3 protein: CASSFKRPPYNEQFF.